A single T cell receptor beta chain is shown here with its context. Antigen specificity is unknown. The source of the sample is a study of cytomegalovirus exposure and HLA in healthy donors. Regarding the study as a whole: A list of approximately 150 TCR beta chains associated with cytomegalovirus was given. A prior analysis recorded that most TCR beta V segments were productive about 90% or about 30% of the time. One variant, a missense change in DCLRE1C, was linked in a later analysis to TCR beta V- and J-gene trimming.

The CDR3 consists of 11 residues. Losses at the gene ends were 5 bases for V and 12 bases for J; bases not matched to a gene: 6. Germline CDR1 is MNHEY and CDR2 is SMNVEV (reference sequence). The PCR ran on 60 Vbeta and 13 Jbeta primers. Assay: immunoSEQ multiplex PCR; the TCRdb copy retains only in-frame clones and omits some. The sample consists of approximately 75,000 clones, approximately 80% of them appearing once. Sequencing was carried out using PBMCs. The chain combines TRBV27 with TRBJ2-7; 8 bases are shared with TRBD1. The TCR sequence derives from a man in his 70s in good health and CMV-seropositive. The CDR3 protein is CASSQTGETYF. Here the CDR3 DNA reads TGTGCCAGCAGTCAGACAGGGGAGACGTACTTC.